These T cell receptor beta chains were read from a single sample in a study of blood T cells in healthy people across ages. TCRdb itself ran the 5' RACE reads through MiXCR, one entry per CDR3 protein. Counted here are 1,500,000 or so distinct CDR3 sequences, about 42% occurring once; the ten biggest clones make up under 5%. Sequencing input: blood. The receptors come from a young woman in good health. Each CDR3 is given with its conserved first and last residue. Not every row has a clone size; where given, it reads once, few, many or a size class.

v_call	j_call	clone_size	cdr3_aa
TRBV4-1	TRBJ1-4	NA	CASSQGTGLTNEKLFF
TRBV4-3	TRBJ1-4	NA	CASSQGGTGGNEKLFF
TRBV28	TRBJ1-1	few	CASKLGGGTRQNTEAFF
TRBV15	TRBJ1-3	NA	CATSRVRNTIYF
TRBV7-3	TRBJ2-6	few	CASSPGGFRANVLTF
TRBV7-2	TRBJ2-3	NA	CASSVDARDTQYF
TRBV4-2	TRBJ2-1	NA	CASSQVTSGGAYEQFF
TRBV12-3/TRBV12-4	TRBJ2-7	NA	CDSSFRQGYEQYF
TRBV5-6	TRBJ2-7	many	CASSDRDTSYEQYF
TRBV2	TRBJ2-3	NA	CASRLVDTQYF
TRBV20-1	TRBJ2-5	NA	CSVSPGGNNEQYF
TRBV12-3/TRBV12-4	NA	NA	CASSPWTAYNEQYF
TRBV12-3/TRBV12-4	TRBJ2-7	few	CASSKGLSRYEQYF
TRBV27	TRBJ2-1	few	CASSFSRGEQFF
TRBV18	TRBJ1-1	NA	CASSRETGDLTEAFF
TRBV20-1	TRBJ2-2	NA	CSAREAAANTGELFF
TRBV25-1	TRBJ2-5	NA	CASSEYIGGRRETQYF
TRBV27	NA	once	CASNMTSGEYNEQYF
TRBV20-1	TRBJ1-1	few	CSARAGGRRNTEAFF
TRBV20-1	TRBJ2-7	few	CSARRRVSSYEQYF
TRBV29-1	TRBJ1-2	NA	CSVEQTGFVHGYTF
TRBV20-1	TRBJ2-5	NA	CSATGLANQETQYF
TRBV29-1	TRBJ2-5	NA	CSVGFRLAEKTQYF
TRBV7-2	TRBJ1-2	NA	CASSLRTGYRDANYGYTF
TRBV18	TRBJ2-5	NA	CASSPARSGQYF
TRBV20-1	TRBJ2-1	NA	CSAPDWYNEQFF
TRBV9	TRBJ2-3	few	CASREGRTSTDTQYF
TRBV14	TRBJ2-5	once	CASSQEASGLYQETQYF
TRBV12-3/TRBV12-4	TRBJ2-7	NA	CASSVMGVGVTDEQYF
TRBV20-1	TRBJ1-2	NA	CSARDPISGYTF
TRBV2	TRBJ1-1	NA	CASRRIVDRGGTEAFF
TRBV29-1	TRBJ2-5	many	CSVLVRAEDPQYF
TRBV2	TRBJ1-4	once	CASRSGGYEKLFF
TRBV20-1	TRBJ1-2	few	CSAPRLGGYTF
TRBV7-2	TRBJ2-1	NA	CASSLETDHNEQFF
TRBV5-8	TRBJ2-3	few	CASSPRAVTDTQYF
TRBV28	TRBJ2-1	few	CASKGSHNEQFF
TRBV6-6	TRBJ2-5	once	CASSYWGPGETQYF
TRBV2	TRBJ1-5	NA	CASESGLSNQPQHF
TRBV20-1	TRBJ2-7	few	CSASMSGGSQTEQYF
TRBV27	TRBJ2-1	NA	CASSSLSRGVTYNEQFF
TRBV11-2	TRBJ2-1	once	CASSSATSGKWNEQFF
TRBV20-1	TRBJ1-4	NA	CSARRTGAEKLFF
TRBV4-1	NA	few	CASSLGLAVKTQYF
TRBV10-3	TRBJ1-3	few	CAIRLELSGNTIYF